This TCR beta chain was captured in a study of T cell responses to AZD1222 COVID-19 vaccine. Study-level findings and limits: The study identified only five or six AZD1222 recipients as seropositive at baseline. Reports say nearly half of spike-specific TCRs go after unmutated variant regions. Samples come after the peak T cell response, not at day 14. After two AZD1222 doses, spike-specific TCR breadth and depth rose versus day 0.

Sequencing was performed with immunoSEQ multiplex PCR; in TCRdb, only in-frame clones are kept and a portion is missing. The sample yields some 110,000 clones, roughly 91% seen once. Looked up from germline, CDR1 is SGHAT and CDR2 is FQNNGV. V lost 0 bases to trimming and J lost 2 bases, with 4 bases between them. The CDR3 covers 13 residues. About this clone itself: Its antigen is not known.

The chain employs TRBV11-2 and TRBJ1-2, with D hard to call. The sample consisted of peripheral blood, taken 28 days after the second AZD1222 dose. The source of this sequence is an adult who received the AZD1222 COVID-19 vaccine. This CDR3 is CASSLDLNYGYTF. CDR3 nucleotides: TGTGCCAGCAGCTTAGATCTCAACTATGGCTACACCTTC.